This T cell receptor (beta chain) appears in the sequencing data of a study of identical twins. Study-wide results and limits: Fewer insertions were carried by abundant cord blood beta clonotypes, but none was seen in memory repertoires. For out-of-frame beta sequences, excess twin sharing was weaker. An excess of low generation probability was shown by twin-shared out-of-frame alpha sequences.

V lost 2 bases to trimming and J lost 8 bases; unmatched junction nucleotides: 5. The CDR3 is 13 residues long. From the 5' RACE reads, TCRdb called clonotypes with MiXCR, one entry per CDR3 protein. The profile shows nearly 650,000 distinct CDR3 sequences, just over 7% of them singletons. In this sample, this clonotype turned up many times. The antigen is unknown. The same data also contributed to another study, on yellow fever vaccine responses in identical twins.

The specimen was PBMCs. V and J are TRBV12-3 or TRBV12-4 and TRBJ1-1; 7 nucleotides match TRBD1. This clonotype was obtained from a woman under 30 in good health. CDR3 protein: CASSLFTDREAFF. DNA for the CDR3: TGTGCCAGCAGTTTATTCACGGACAGGGAAGCTTTCTTT.